Reported below is one T cell receptor (beta chain). Its target is not known. This record belongs to a study of cytomegalovirus exposure and HLA in healthy donors. Whole-study findings and limits: Subsequent analysis found a tendency for first-cohort TCR clusters to co-occur within the 120 or so validation repertoires. Most TCR sequences showed up rarely, but some public TCRs showed up in many donors.

The CDR3 is 17 amino acids. Deletions cut 6 bases from V and 0 bases from J, with 15 bases between. Per germline, CDR1 MNHEY and CDR2 SMNVEV (reference sequence). TCRdb's table, derived via immunoSEQ multiplex PCR, lists solely in-frame clones and lacks some. The repertoire includes some 170,000 clones, 80% to 90% of them detected once, and more than 1.2% sits in the top ten. The TCR originated in a woman in her thirties in good health and CMV-seronegative. The source material was PBMCs. This sequence joins TRBV27 and TRBJ1-6; a possible D gene is TRBD1 (6 bases). CDR3 bases: TGTGCCAGCAGCCGAGTGCAGGGGAGCTCCTATAATTCACCCCTCCACTTT. Translation: CASSRVQGSSYNSPLHF.